Each of the 22 T cell receptor beta chains below was sequenced from the same sample in a study of blood T cell repertoires in COVID-19. The repertoire was sequenced with immunoSEQ multiplex PCR; TCRdb's copy has only in-frame clones and lacks some. The sample holds about 400,000 clones; 88% are singletons and the top ten take over 2%. Sequencing was performed on PBMCs or T cells enriched from blood (not recorded which). The receptors derive from a woman aged 40 to 55 with acute COVID-19.

V gene TRBV6-6 combines with J gene TRBJ1-2; D not certain. This CDR3 has 14 amino acids. The ends were cut back, 6 bases at V and 3 bases at J, with 14 bases in the middle. Germline loops: CDR1 MNHNY, CDR2 SVGAGI (reference sequence). CDR3 bases: TGTGCCAGCAGCCCCATCACTGAGGACTATGGCTACACCTTC. It encodes CASSPITEDYGYTF.

The rearrangement uses TRBV27 and TRBJ2-7; 8 bases match TRBD1. This CDR3 region has 14 residues. V dropped 6 bases and J dropped 2; count of bases not matched to a gene: 6. CDR1 is MNHEY and CDR2 is SMNVEV in the germline V gene (reference sequence). The DNA of the CDR3 is TGTGCCAGCAGCCCCGTCAGGGGGCCCTACGAGCAGTACTTC. It yields the protein CASSPVRGPYEQYF.

V and J are TRBV6-5 and TRBJ1-6, with TRBD1 as a possible D gene (5 bases). The CDR3 runs 14 residues. CDR1 MNHEY and CDR2 SVGAGI come from the germline V gene. V gave up 6 bases and J gave up 8 bases, with 14 bases separating them. The CDR3 loop reads CASSQLREDSPLHF. DNA of the CDR3: TGTGCCAGCAGCCAGCTCAGGGAGGATTCACCCCTCCACTTT.

The chain is built from TRBV2 and TRBJ1-2; 9 positions match TRBD1. J gave up 4 bases and V 6 bases, and 6 bases lay outside the gene matches. CDR3 length: 14 amino acids. Germline CDR1 and CDR2: SNHLY and FYNNEI. The CDR3 nucleotides are TGTGCCAGCAGCGTCGGGACAGGGTTCTATGGCTACACCTTC. It encodes CASSVGTGFYGYTF.

The rearrangement links TRBV7-9 to TRBJ1-2; no clear D gene. This CDR3 has 13 residues. Germline assignment: CDR1 SEHNR and CDR2 FQNEAQ (reference sequence). V was trimmed by 1 base and J by 9 bases, leaving 12 bases between them. This chain's CDR3 is CASSLDSGPRYTF. As DNA, the CDR3 is TGTGCCAGCAGCTTAGATTCAGGCCCCCGCTACACCTTC. The full variable domain, completed using reference TRBV7-9 and TRBJ1-2, is DTGVSQNPRHKITKRGQNVTFRCDPISEHNRLYWYRQTLGQGPEFLTYFQNEAQLEKSRLLSDRFSAERPKGSFSTLEIQRTEQGDSAMYLCASSLDSGPRYTFGSGTRLTVV.

The V and J genes are TRBV19 and TRBJ2-5; D gene unclear. Deletions cut 5 bases from V and 1 base from J, with 11 bases between. Germline V CDR1 and CDR2: LNHDA, SQIVND (reference sequence). The CDR3 loop spans 14 amino acids. CDR3 in amino acids: CASSSGWVQETQYF. CDR3 DNA sequence: TGTGCCAGTAGTTCCGGGTGGGTCCAAGAGACCCAGTACTTC. The full variable domain, with the rest looked up from reference TRBV19 and TRBJ2-5, is DGGITQSPKYLFRKEGQNVTLSCEQNLNHDAMYWYRQDPGQGLRLIYYSQIVNDFQKGDIAEGYSVSREKKESFPLTVTSAQKNPTAFYLCASSSGWVQETQYFGPGTRLLVL.

The chain uses TRBV28 and TRBJ1-5; D might be TRBD1 (5 bases). The CDR3 has 15 amino acids. Trimming left V 6 bases short and J 5 bases short, with 17 bases between. Germline V lookup: CDR1 MDHEN, CDR2 SYDVKM. The CDR3 DNA reads TGTGCCAGCAGCCTCCCCGGGGGGTTGGATCAGCCCCAGCATTTT. It encodes CASSLPGGLDQPQHF. Based on the CDR3 plus reference TRBV28 and TRBJ1-5, the full variable domain is DVKVTQSSRYLVKRTGEKVFLECVQDMDHENMFWYRQDPGLGLRLIYFSYDVKMKEKGDIPEGYSVSREKKERFSLILESASTNQTSMYLCASSLPGGLDQPQHFGDGTRLSIL.

This clone was seen just once. The rearrangement links TRBV5-1 to TRBJ2-7; 9 nucleotides line up with TRBD2. The V and J ends lost 3 bases and 1 base, in that order; junction bases with no gene match: 2. CDR1 is SGHRS, CDR2 YFSETQ, per germline. The CDR3 loop spans 14 amino acids. The CDR3 nucleotides read TGCGCCAGCAGCTCAGCGGGGGGTTCCTACGAGCAGTACTTC. It codes for CASSSAGGSYEQYF.

This clone has at least ten counts. The chain links TRBV5-1 to TRBJ1-1; maybe TRBD1 (6 bases). Germline-derived CDR1 and CDR2 are SGHRS and YFSETQ. V was cut by 0 bases and J by 1 base, with 10 bases left in between. The CDR3 covers 15 residues. The CDR3 loop reads CASSLGGRGNTEAFF. CDR3 bases: TGCGCCAGCAGCTTGGGGGGCAGGGGGAACACTGAAGCTTTCTTT.

The chain couples TRBV4-1 to TRBJ1-2, with 10 positions matching TRBD1. The CDR3 extends over 15 amino acids. From germline, CDR1 is MGHRA and CDR2 YSYEKL. V gave up 2 bases and J gave up 4 bases; unmatched junction bases: 4. The CDR3 reads CASSQSGQGSYGYTF. CDR3 coding DNA: TGCGCCAGCAGCCAATCGGGACAGGGGAGCTATGGCTACACCTTC.

As for this clone: Within the sample, other DNA sequences also encode this same CDR3. V and J are TRBV12-3 or TRBV12-4 and TRBJ1-2; D is perhaps TRBD1 (6 bases). The V end was cut by 6 bases, the J end by 2 bases, with 10 bases between. The CDR3 extends over 13 amino acids. CDR3 coding DNA: TGTGCCAGCAGACCAGGGGCAAACTATGGCTACACCTTC. This codes for CASRPGANYGYTF.

V and J are TRBV2 and TRBJ1-2; 8 nucleotides line up with TRBD1. The CDR3 has 14 amino acids. Germline V gene lookup returns CDR1 SNHLY and CDR2 FYNNEI. The V gene end was trimmed by 6 bases and the J gene end by 6 bases; junction bases not matched to a gene: 9. The CDR3 DNA reads as TGTGCCAGCAGAGCGGACAGGGATGAAAATGGCTACACCTTC. Protein product: CASRADRDENGYTF.

The chain combines TRBV19 with TRBJ1-1; tentatively, D is TRBD1 (6 bases). Germline V gene lookup returns CDR1 LNHDA and CDR2 SQIVND (reference sequence). CDR3 length: 13 amino acids. V shed 5 bases and J shed 7 bases, with 14 bases lying between them. CDR3 DNA sequence: TGTGCCAGTAGTCTTAACATACAGGGTGAAGCTTTCTTT. This sequence encodes CASSLNIQGEAFF.

This clone was detected once. The chain has TRBV7-9 and TRBJ2-1; maybe TRBD1 (5 bases). Germline assignment: CDR1 SEHNR and CDR2 FQNEAQ (reference sequence). This CDR3 comprises 14 residues. The V end was cut by 1 base, the J end by 3 bases, with 7 bases between. The DNA for the CDR3 is TGTGCCAGCAGCTTAGGACAGATCTACAATGAGCAGTTCTTC. It translates to CASSLGQIYNEQFF.

In the case of this clone: At one boundary the junction diverges from the germline segment, which might be a read error. The chain employs TRBV5-8 and TRBJ1-5; 7 bases align to TRBD1. The length of the CDR3 is 15 residues. Germline V gene data show CDR1 as SGHTS and CDR2 as YDEGEE. The CDR3 DNA reads TGTGCCAGCAGCCCCATCGTAGGGGGCAAGCAGCCCCAGCATTTT. It specifies CASSPIVGGKQPQHF.

The rearrangement uses TRBV19 and TRBJ1-1; TRBD1 agrees at 10 bases. Germline CDR1 LNHDA, CDR2 SQIVND (reference sequence). V gave up 6 bases and J gave up 7 bases; unmatched junction bases: 8. The CDR3 covers 14 residues. The CDR3 spells CASSRGGQGIEAFF. In DNA, the CDR3 is TGTGCCAGTAGCAGGGGGGGACAGGGGATTGAAGCTTTCTTT.

This clone was detected a few times. CDR3 sequence: CASSPRQGRTGELFF. The CDR3 nucleotides are TGTGCCAGCAGCCCGAGACAGGGGAGGACCGGGGAGCTGTTTTTT. V and J are TRBV7-9 and TRBJ2-2; 8 bases align to TRBD1. CDR1 and CDR2 (germline): SEHNR, FQNEAQ (reference sequence). V lost 5 bases, J lost 5 bases, and 7 bases stayed unmatched. This CDR3 comprises 15 residues.

This chain joins TRBV3-1 (or the pseudogene TRBV3-2) and TRBJ2-1; the D gene is possibly TRBD2 (6 bases). V was clipped by 4 bases and J by 0 bases, with 10 bases between them. This CDR3 comprises 15 residues. Per the germline V gene, CDR1 is LGHDT and CDR2 is YNNKEL (reference sequence). The DNA for the CDR3 is TGTGCCAGCAGCCTAGCGGCCTACTCCTACAATGAGCAGTTCTTC. Its protein product is CASSLAAYSYNEQFF.

This clone was detected many times. The chain links TRBV13 to TRBJ2-2; 7 nucleotides line up with TRBD2. V dropped 0 bases and J dropped 7; count of bases not matched to a gene: 2. CDR3 size: 14 residues. Germline V gene data show CDR1 as PRHDT and CDR2 as FYEKMQ (reference sequence). CDR3 residues: CASSLGTSNGELFF. The CDR3 bases are TGTGCCAGCAGCTTAGGGACTAGCAACGGGGAGCTGTTTTTT.

The chain couples TRBV5-8 to TRBJ2-7, with a tentative D call TRBD2 (6 bases). Germline CDR1 reads SGHTS; CDR2 reads YDEGEE. The CDR3 extends over 16 amino acids. Trimming removed 0 bases from V and 7 bases from J, with 20 bases in between. This CDR3 is CASSLVAVFGGKEQYF. CDR3 nucleotides: TGTGCCAGCAGCTTGGTGGCAGTTTTTGGGGGGAAGGAGCAGTACTTC.

V and J are TRBV11-3 and TRBJ2-2, with 9 bases fitting TRBD2. The CDR3 is 16 residues long. Trimming at V came to 3 bases and at J to 4 bases, leaving 6 bases not matched to a gene. From germline, CDR1 is SGHNT and CDR2 YENEEA. CDR3 residues: CASSFRSGGTTGELFF. The DNA of the CDR3 is TGTGCCAGCAGCTTTCGCAGCGGGGGGACCACCGGGGAGCTGTTTTTT.

The genes are TRBV4-2 and TRBJ2-3; 15 bases align to TRBD2. CDR3 size: 17 residues. The germline gives CDR1 LGHNA, CDR2 YNFKEQ. The V gene end was trimmed by 0 bases and the J gene end by 5 bases; junction bases not matched to a gene: 3. This CDR3 is CASSQEGLAGGIDTQYF. DNA for the CDR3: TGTGCCAGCAGCCAAGAGGGACTAGCGGGGGGTATAGATACGCAGTATTTT.